This TCR beta chain was sequenced in a study of blood T cell repertoires in COVID-19 (dated by TCRdb to 2018 to 2020). Describing the broader study: Samples from collaborators originated in the United States, Italy and Spain and spanned both the acute and convalescent phases of COVID-19. The prospective study material was composed of cDNA or gDNA derived from T cells, B-cell-depleted T cells, or PBMCs. Where HLA class I and class II types were available, the types were taken from metadata supplied by the sample provider, not from assay-based typing. The repertoires were made available in a free public database intended to serve as a resource for research on the immune response to SARS-CoV-2. A de-identified subject ID, COVID-19 status, age in years and sex were almost always included in the sample metadata. Subjects who had been exposed to COVID-19, were actively infected with it, or had recovered from it provided the deeply sampled blood TCRbeta repertoires that made up the dataset. Samples were obtained from the ongoing ImmuneRACE study (first 160 participants) and from roughly 1,300 subjects provided by 6 global collaborators. Results and caveats for the whole study, not just this receptor: How much clinical and demographic metadata was included differed by source and by participant, and the metadata was provided uncurated.

As regards this clone: No cognate antigen has been identified for it. There are no base qualities to consult, and no much larger clone falls within one base.

Counted from cysteine to phenylalanine, this CDR3 has 13 amino acids. Of all the DNA, just the CDR3 is kept, 39 bases in frame from base 1. V lost 2 bases and J lost 1 base; the stretch between them is 5 bases long. The germline V gene sets CDR1 to SNHLY and CDR2 to FYNNEI. Participants in the prospective study were enrolled through a virtual design, were aged about 18 to 89 years, and lived in 24 United States geographic areas. To assign participants to cohorts, the prospective study relied on clinical history that participants themselves reported in a screening survey and a study questionnaire. In the prospective study, mobile phlebotomists collected whole blood, serum and a nasopharyngeal or oropharyngeal swab from each participant. Participants in the prospective study had the option to provide additional blood draws and questionnaires over a roughly two-month period. Blood samples from the prospective study were shipped frozen or at room temperature prior to DNA extraction.

The immunoSEQ Assay, a bias-controlled multiplex PCR, was used to amplify TCRbeta CDR3 regions from genomic DNA. Regarding the original processing steps: The number of nucleated cells in each sample was estimated by amplification of reference gene primers within the assay. To quantify the absolute abundance of each unique TCRbeta CDR3 rearrangement, sequence reads were collapsed and filtered. Productive Simpson clonality was computed per sample as the square root of Simpson's diversity index over productive rearrangements. TCRdb took this table from immuneACCESS and kept in-frame rearrangements with V and J called. Such tables lack part of the clones; where checked against another copy, unresolved V genes explain under half of the gap, and the rest is unexplained. V and J calls and clone size are as listed in that table; D and trimming were resolved from the DNA. This sample gives 250,000 or so clones in total; about 89% of them show up just once. The leading ten clones occupy 0.95% to 1.5% of the sample.

Sample: PBMCs or T cells enriched from blood (not recorded which). Recombination connected TRBV2 to TRBJ1-1; a confident D gene designation cannot be given. The TCR sequence derives from a human donor in a cohort exposed to, infected with or recovered from COVID-19 (not recorded which). The donor label of this sample is uncertain. DNA sequence: TGTGCCAGCAGTGAATCCAGGAACACTGAAGCTTTCTTT. This encodes CASSESRNTEAFF. The full variable domain, with segments outside the CDR3 supplied by the reference TRBV2 and TRBJ1-1 proteins, appears as EPEVTQTPSHQVTQMGQEVILRCVPISNHLYFYWYRQILGQKVEFLVSFYNNEISEKSEIFDDQFSVERPDGSNFTLKIRSTKLEDSAMYFCASSESRNTEAFFGQGTRLTVV.